The rows below give T cell receptor beta chains drawn from one sample of a study of T cells after yellow fever vaccination. TCRdb analysed the 5' RACE reads with MiXCR anew, one entry per CDR3 protein. In the table there are about 500,000 distinct CDR3 sequences, around 16% of which are singletons. This sample comprised PBMCs, obtained 5 days after the first yellow fever vaccination. The source is a man in his late teens or twenties who received the YFV17D yellow fever vaccine. The CDR3 runs from the conserved cysteine through the conserved F or W. A D gene is named only where the DNA matches it firmly. Size tells how often a clone was seen (once, few, many) or the class of an expanded clone, and some rows leave it out.

J gene | D gene | V gene | clone size | CDR3 DNA | CDR3 protein
TRBJ1-1 | - | TRBV6-2/TRBV6-3 | few | TGTGCCAGCAGTTACCGGGGGGCGGAACGTGAAGCTTTCTTT | CASSYRGAEREAFF
TRBJ1-2 | - | TRBV20-1 | - | TGCAGTGCTAGAGCTGGATTTTTGGATGGCTACACCTTC | CSARAGFLDGYTF
TRBJ1-6 | - | TRBV3-1 | few | TGTGCCAGCAGCCCATTGGACAGCCCTAGGACCCTCCACTTT | CASSPLDSPRTLHF
TRBJ1-2 | TRBD1 | TRBV27 | - | TGTGCCAGCAAGCTTCTGGACAGGGGGTACTATGGCTACACCTTC | CASKLLDRGYYGYTF
TRBJ2-5 | - | TRBV5-5 | - | TGTGCCAGTACTGAGGGCTCTTGGCAAGAGACCCAGTACTTC | CASTEGSWQETQYF
TRBJ1-1 | - | TRBV21-1 | - | TGTGCCAGCAGCGTCCTGCGCGGGGCGGGGAGCACTGAAGCTTTCTTT | CASSVLRGAGSTEAFF
TRBJ1-1 | - | TRBV12-3/TRBV12-4 | few | TGTGCCAGCAGTTACACGCAGGAGAACACTGAAGCTTTCTTT | CASSYTQENTEAFF
TRBJ1-1 | - | TRBV6-1 | - | TGTGCCAGCAGAAGGGGGGATGTCACTGAAGCTTTCTTT | CASRRGDVTEAFF
TRBJ2-1 | TRBD1 | TRBV13 | few | TGTGCCAGCAGCTTAGGACAGGGGTATTTGAATGAGCAGTTCTTC | CASSLGQGYLNEQFF
TRBJ1-5 | - | TRBV21-1 | few | TGTGCCAGCAGCGAAGGGGGACAGGGCCTACCCCCCCAGCATTTT | CASSEGGQGLPPQHF
TRBJ1-3 | - | TRBV11-2 | few | TGTGCCAGCAGCGGGCCCTCTGGAAACACCATATATTTT | CASSGPSGNTIYF
TRBJ2-5 | TRBD1 | TRBV5-6 | many | TGTGCCAGCAGCTCCGGGACAGTTCTACAAGAGACCCAGTACTTC | CASSSGTVLQETQYF
TRBJ2-3 | - | TRBV20-1 | few | TGCAGTGCCCCCTTATCAGATACGCAGTATTTT | CSAPLSDTQYF
TRBJ1-5 | - | TRBV20-1 | few | TGCAGTGCTGCCAAACTCCGACAGGCCAGCAATCAGCCCCAGCATTTT | CSAAKLRQASNQPQHF
TRBJ2-1 | TRBD2 | TRBV7-3 | few | TGTGCCAGCAGCTTATGGGGCGGGGGGGCTCTCTCCTACAATGAGCAGTTCTTC | CASSLWGGGALSYNEQFF
TRBJ2-1 | - | TRBV7-9 | - | TGTGCCAGCAGCTTAGACGGGGACCACAATGAGCAGTTCTTC | CASSLDGDHNEQFF
TRBJ1-1 | - | TRBV15 | - | TGTGCCACCAGCAGAGATTTGGGGACTACAGGGCGCACTGAAGCTTTCTTT | CATSRDLGTTGRTEAFF
TRBJ2-5 | TRBD1 | TRBV6-1 | - | TGTGCCAGCAGTCCCTCCAGGGGGCAGACCCAGTACTTC | CASSPSRGQTQYF
TRBJ2-6 | - | TRBV4-3 | many | TGCGCCAGCAGTCCAACAGGGACTGGGGCCAACGTCCTGACTTTC | CASSPTGTGANVLTF
TRBJ2-2 | - | TRBV5-4 | - | TGTGCCAGCAGCGGAGGGGGCTCCGGGGAGCTGTTTTTT | CASSGGGSGELFF
TRBJ1-2 | TRBD1 | TRBV4-3 | - | TGCGCCAGCAGCCAAGATGCCGGGACAGGGGGCAGCGGCTACACCTTC | CASSQDAGTGGSGYTF
TRBJ2-4 | - | TRBV6-1 | few | TGTGCCAGCAGTCTAGGCGGAGTTCTAGCCAAAAACATTCAGTACTTC | CASSLGGVLAKNIQYF
TRBJ1-1 | - | TRBV5-1 | many | TGCGCCAGCAGCTTGGCACAGGGAGGTGAAGCTTTCTTT | CASSLAQGGEAFF
TRBJ1-2 | - | TRBV4-1 | - | TGCGCCAGCAGCCAACTTCAAGGGACGCGCTCTGGCTACACCTTC | CASSQLQGTRSGYTF
TRBJ1-2 | - | TRBV20-1 | - | TGCAGTGCTAGAGATCAACAGAAATATGGCTACACCTTC | CSARDQQKYGYTF
TRBJ2-5 | - | TRBV6-5 | - | TGTGCCAGCAGTTACGCAGGGACGGAGACCCAGTACTTC | CASSYAGTETQYF
TRBJ1-1 | - | TRBV7-9 | many | TGTGCCAGCAGCTTAGCGACAGGGAACACTGAAGCTTTCTTT | CASSLATGNTEAFF
TRBJ2-6 | - | TRBV12-3/TRBV12-4 | - | TGTGCCAGCAGTTTAGTGTGGGGGCGTGGGGCCAACGTCCTGACTTTC | CASSLVWGRGANVLTF
TRBJ1-5 | - | TRBV4-1 | few | TGCGCCAGCAGCCAAGACCCAAGGGGCAATCAGCCCCAGCATTTT | CASSQDPRGNQPQHF
TRBJ1-2 | - | TRBV4-1 | - | TGCGCCAGCAGCCAAGAATTGTTTTACAGACCCTATGGCTACACCTTC | CASSQELFYRPYGYTF
TRBJ1-4 | - | TRBV7-9 | few | TGTGCCAGCAGCTTGTCCGCAGGGAATGAAAAACTGTTTTTT | CASSLSAGNEKLFF
TRBJ2-2 | - | TRBV9 | - | TGTGCCAGCAGCGTAATAGGCAGTGGGAACACCGGGGAGCTGTTTTTT | CASSVIGSGNTGELFF
TRBJ2-5 | - | TRBV6-2/TRBV6-3 | many | TGTGCCAGCAGTTACTCGGAGACCCAGTACTTC | CASSYSETQYF
TRBJ1-6 | - | TRBV12-3/TRBV12-4 | many | TGTGCCAGCAGTCTTGGGACTGCCGTCGGCGGGGGTTCACCCCTCCACTTT | CASSLGTAVGGGSPLHF
TRBJ2-5 | TRBD2 | TRBV6-1 | many | TGTGCCAGCAGTACACGCGGGAGCCAAGAGACCCAGTACTTC | CASSTRGSQETQYF
TRBJ1-2 | - | TRBV7-2 | - | TGTGCCAGCAGCCACCAGACAGAGAACTATGGCTACACCTTC | CASSHQTENYGYTF
TRBJ1-1 | - | TRBV29-1 | - | TGCAGCGCGGGACGCATGAACACTGAAGCTTTCTTT | CSAGRMNTEAFF
TRBJ2-3 | - | TRBV7-8 | - | TGTGCCAGCAGCTTCGTTACGACAGGTCCAGATACGCAGTATTTT | CASSFVTTGPDTQYF
TRBJ1-1 | TRBD1 | TRBV9 | - | TGTGCCAGCAGCGGGGGACAGGGACCATACACTGAAGCTTTCTTT | CASSGGQGPYTEAFF
TRBJ2-1 | TRBD1 | TRBV24-1 | - | TGTGCCACCAGTGACCCGATACCGGGACAGGCCAACAATGAGCAGTTCTTC | CATSDPIPGQANNEQFF
TRBJ2-2 | TRBD2 | TRBV12-3/TRBV12-4 | - | TGTGCCAGCAGTTTCCGTGGGGGGGGTGATACCGGGGAGCTGTTTTTT | CASSFRGGGDTGELFF
TRBJ2-2 | TRBD2 | TRBV27 | - | TGTGCCAGCAGTTTCAGGGACCCGCGGGGGACCGGGGAGCTGTTTTTT | CASSFRDPRGTGELFF
TRBJ2-1 | - | TRBV5-1 | few | TGCGCCAGCAGCTTGGGTGCTAGCGTGAGCTCCTACAATGAGCAGTTCTTC | CASSLGASVSSYNEQFF
TRBJ1-1 | - | TRBV10-3 | - | TGTGCCATCAGTGAGGGGCGGGGGCACACTGAAGCTTTCTTT | CAISEGRGHTEAFF
TRBJ1-2 | - | TRBV4-1 | many | TGCGCCAGCAGCCAGCAGGGGAGGGGGTTTGGATATGGCTACACCTTC | CASSQQGRGFGYGYTF
TRBJ2-1 | - | TRBV5-1 | few | TGCGCCAGCAGCCCTTTATGGCGGGACGGGTCCAATGAGCAGTTCTTC | CASSPLWRDGSNEQFF
TRBJ2-7 | - | TRBV7-9 | many | TGTGCCAGCAGCACGGGACGGAGCTACGAGCAGTACTTC | CASSTGRSYEQYF
TRBJ2-5 | TRBD2 | TRBV4-2 | - | TGTGCCAGCAGCCAAGAAGGCGGGGGAGGTCAAGAGACCCAGTACTTC | CASSQEGGGGQETQYF
TRBJ2-2 | - | TRBV7-6 | - | TGTGCCAGCAGCTTAGCTCCGGACCATACCGTTAACACCGGGGAGCTGTTTTTT | CASSLAPDHTVNTGELFF
TRBJ2-2 | - | TRBV29-1 | few | TGCAGCGTACCCCACACCGGGGAGCTGTTTTTT | CSVPHTGELFF
TRBJ1-5 | - | TRBV12-3/TRBV12-4 | - | TGTGCCAGCAGTTTGCGGGGGGCCAGGGGACCCGCTAATAGCAATCAGCCCCAGCATTTT | CASSLRGARGPANSNQPQHF
TRBJ2-5 | TRBD1 | TRBV7-2 | few | TGTGCCAGCAGCTTCCGGGACAGGAGGTTTCAAGAGACCCAGTACTTC | CASSFRDRRFQETQYF
TRBJ1-2 | - | TRBV29-1 | few | TGCAGCGTTGAAACAGCCTTGAACTATGGCTACACCTTC | CSVETALNYGYTF
TRBJ2-2 | - | TRBV5-1 | many | TGCGCCAGCTCAACCCAAGGGGGGACCGGGGAGCTGTTTTTT | CASSTQGGTGELFF